This T cell receptor beta chain was documented in a study of T cells in Graves' hyperthyroidism and ophthalmopathy. Investigators excluded patients with uncontrolled infection, other autoimmune disease, pregnancy or lactation. Orbital computed tomography, thyroid ultrasound, serum thyroxine and TRAb, and clinical symptoms together informed the diagnoses. Germline V gene lookup returns CDR1 MDHEN and CDR2 SYDVKM. The CDR3 is made up of 15 amino acids. V lost 6 bases and J lost 0, with 15 bases in between. This clonotype was seen at least ten times. From RNA transcripts, TCR beta CDR3 regions were amplified. Using the HTBI primer set, a first-round RT-PCR was run on the TCR CDR3. TCRdb re-analysed the multiplex PCR reads in MiXCR, keeping a single row per CDR3 protein. The sample holds fewer than 650,000 distinct CDR3 sequences, more than 13% seen once.

The rearrangement uses TRBV28 and TRBJ2-7; TRBD1 or TRBD2 may be the D gene (6 bases each). Sequenced material: blood. This sequence was found in a woman aged 18-29 years with Graves' ophthalmopathy. This CDR3 is CASSLGGAGSYEQYF. The DNA of the CDR3 is TGTGCCAGCAGCCTCGGGGGCGCGGGCTCCTACGAGCAGTACTTC.